This entry is about one T cell receptor beta chain. These data belong to a study of blood T cell repertoires in COVID-19. Study overall: There were acute and convalescent COVID-19 samples, and they came from the United States, Italy and Spain.

Original analysis: Nucleated cell counts were estimated from reference gene primer amplification. The data were produced by immunoSEQ multiplex PCR, yet TCRdb's version contains in-frame clones alone and is incomplete. That table gives V, J and clone size, and the DNA gave D and trimming. The repertoire holds roughly 99,000 clones, with about 89% as singletons. Germline values: CDR1 MRHNA, CDR2 SNTAGT. CDR3 length equals 16 residues. The V end lost 10 bases, the J end lost 6 bases, and 24 bases lay between the germline ends. The specimen was peripheral blood. The chain is built from TRBV6-4 and TRBJ2-2; D might be TRBD2 (5 bases). The receptor was isolated from a man in his forties or fifties with active or convalescent COVID-19. CDR3 region: CATSRLGSRNPGELFF. The CDR3 DNA reads TGTGCCACCAGCCGCCTGGGGAGTAGGAATCCCGGGGAGCTGTTTTTT.